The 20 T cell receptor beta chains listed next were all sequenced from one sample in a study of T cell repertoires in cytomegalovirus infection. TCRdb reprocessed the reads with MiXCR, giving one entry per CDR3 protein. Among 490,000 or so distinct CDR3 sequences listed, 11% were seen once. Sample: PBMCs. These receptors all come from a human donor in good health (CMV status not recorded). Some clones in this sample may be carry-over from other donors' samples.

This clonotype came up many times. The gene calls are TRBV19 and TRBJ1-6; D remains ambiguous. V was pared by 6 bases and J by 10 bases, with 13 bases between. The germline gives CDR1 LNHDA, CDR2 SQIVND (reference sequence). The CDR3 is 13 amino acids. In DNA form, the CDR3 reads TGTGCCAGTAGACCGTTTCGGGAGTCACCCCTCCACTTT. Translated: CASRPFRESPLHF.

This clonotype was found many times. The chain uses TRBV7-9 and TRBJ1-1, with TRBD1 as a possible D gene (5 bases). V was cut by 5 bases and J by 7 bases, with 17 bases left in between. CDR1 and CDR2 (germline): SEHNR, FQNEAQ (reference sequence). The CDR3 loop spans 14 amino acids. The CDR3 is CASSSGRGRIEAFF. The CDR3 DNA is TGTGCCAGCAGCAGTGGGAGGGGCCGTATTGAAGCTTTCTTT.

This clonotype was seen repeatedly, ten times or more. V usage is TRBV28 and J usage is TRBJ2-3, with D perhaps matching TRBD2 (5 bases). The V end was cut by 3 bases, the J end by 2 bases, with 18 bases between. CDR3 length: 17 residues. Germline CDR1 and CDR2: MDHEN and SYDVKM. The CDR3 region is CASSLGWGALLTDTQYF. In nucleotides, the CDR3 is TGTGCCAGCAGTTTGGGCTGGGGAGCCCTTCTCACAGATACGCAGTATTTT.

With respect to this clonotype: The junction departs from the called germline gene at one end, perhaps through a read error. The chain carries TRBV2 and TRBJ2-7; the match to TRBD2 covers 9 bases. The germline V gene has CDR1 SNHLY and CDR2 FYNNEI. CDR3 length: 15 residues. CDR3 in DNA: TGTGCCGGAAAATTAGCGGGAGAAGGGACCTACGAGCAGGACTTC. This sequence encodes CAGKLAGEGTYEQDF.

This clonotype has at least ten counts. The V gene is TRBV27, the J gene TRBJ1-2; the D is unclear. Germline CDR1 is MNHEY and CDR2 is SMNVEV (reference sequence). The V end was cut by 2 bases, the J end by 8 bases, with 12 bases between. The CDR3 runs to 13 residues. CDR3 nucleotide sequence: TGTGCCAGCAGTTTAGCATCGTCCTGGGGCTACACCTTC. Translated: CASSLASSWGYTF.

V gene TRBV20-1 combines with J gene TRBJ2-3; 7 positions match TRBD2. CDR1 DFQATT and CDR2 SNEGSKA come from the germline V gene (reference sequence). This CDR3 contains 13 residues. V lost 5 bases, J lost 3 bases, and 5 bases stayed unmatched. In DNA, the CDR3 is TGCAGTGCTGGGGGGGGGGGGACAGATACGCAGTATTTT. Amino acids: CSAGGGGTDTQYF.

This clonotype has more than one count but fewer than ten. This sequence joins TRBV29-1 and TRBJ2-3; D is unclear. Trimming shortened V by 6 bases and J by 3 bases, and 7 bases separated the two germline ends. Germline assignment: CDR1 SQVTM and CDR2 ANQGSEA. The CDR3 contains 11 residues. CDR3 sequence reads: CSVIETDTQYF. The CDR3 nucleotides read TGCAGCGTAATCGAGACAGATACGCAGTATTTT.

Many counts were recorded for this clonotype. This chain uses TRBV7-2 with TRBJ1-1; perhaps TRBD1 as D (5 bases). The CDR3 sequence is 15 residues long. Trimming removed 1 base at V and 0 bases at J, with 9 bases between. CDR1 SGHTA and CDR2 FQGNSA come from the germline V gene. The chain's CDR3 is CASSLVSGVNTEAFF. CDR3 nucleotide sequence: TGTGCCAGCAGCTTAGTTTCGGGGGTGAACACTGAAGCTTTCTTT.

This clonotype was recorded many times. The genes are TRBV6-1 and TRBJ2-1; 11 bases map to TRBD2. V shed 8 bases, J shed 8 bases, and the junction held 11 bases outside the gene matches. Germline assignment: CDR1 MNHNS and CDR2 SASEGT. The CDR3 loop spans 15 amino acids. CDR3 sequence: CASEQALAGGYEQFF. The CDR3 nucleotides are TGTGCCAGCGAACAAGCGCTAGCGGGGGGCTATGAGCAGTTCTTC.

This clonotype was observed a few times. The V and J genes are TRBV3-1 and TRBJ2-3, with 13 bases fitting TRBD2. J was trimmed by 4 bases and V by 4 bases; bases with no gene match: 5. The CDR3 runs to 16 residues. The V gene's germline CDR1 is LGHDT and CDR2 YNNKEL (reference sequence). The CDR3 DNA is TGTGCCAGCAGCCTACTAGCGGGGGGGGGCGCAGATACGCAGTATTTT. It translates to CASSLLAGGGADTQYF.

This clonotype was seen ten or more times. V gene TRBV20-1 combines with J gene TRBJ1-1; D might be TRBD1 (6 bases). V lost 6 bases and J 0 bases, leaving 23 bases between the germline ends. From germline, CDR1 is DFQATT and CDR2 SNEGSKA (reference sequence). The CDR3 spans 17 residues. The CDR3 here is CSANLRGWGVMNTEAFF. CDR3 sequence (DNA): TGCAGTGCAAATCTCAGGGGATGGGGGGTGATGAACACTGAAGCTTTCTTT.

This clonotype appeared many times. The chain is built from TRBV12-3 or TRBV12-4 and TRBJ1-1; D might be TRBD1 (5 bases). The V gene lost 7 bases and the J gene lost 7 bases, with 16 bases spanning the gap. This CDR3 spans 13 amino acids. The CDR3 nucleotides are TGTGCCAGCACCGGGACGGGGAAGGTTGAAGCTTTCTTT. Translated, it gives CASTGTGKVEAFF.

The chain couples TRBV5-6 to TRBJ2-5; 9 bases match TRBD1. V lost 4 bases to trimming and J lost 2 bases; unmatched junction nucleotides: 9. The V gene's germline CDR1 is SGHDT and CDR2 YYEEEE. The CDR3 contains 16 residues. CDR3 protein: CASSLSGTGTQETQYF. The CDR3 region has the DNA TGTGCCAGCAGCCTGAGCGGGACAGGGACTCAAGAGACCCAGTACTTC.

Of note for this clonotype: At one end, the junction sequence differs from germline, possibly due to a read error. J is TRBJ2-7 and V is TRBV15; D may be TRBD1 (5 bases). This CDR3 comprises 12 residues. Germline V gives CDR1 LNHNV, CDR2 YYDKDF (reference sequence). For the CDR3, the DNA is TGTGCCACCAGCACAGGGTCCTTCGAGCAGTACTTC. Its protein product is CATSTGSFEQYF. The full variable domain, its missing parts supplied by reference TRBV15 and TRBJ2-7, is DAMVIQNPRYQVTQFGKPVTLSCSQTLNHNVMYWYQQKSSQAPKLLFHYYDKDFNNEADTPDNFQSRRPNTSFCFLDIRSPGLGDTAMYLCATSTGSFEQYFGPGTRLTVT.

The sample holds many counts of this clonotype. The CDR3 here is CASSFQGELRTEAFF. CDR3 DNA: TGTGCCAGCAGCTTCCAGGGGGAACTTCGCACTGAAGCTTTCTTT. The chain joins TRBV7-2 to TRBJ1-1, with 7 bases matching TRBD1. This CDR3 comprises 15 residues. Per the germline V gene, CDR1 is SGHTA and CDR2 is FQGNSA. J lost 4 bases, V lost 3 bases, and 8 bases had no gene match.

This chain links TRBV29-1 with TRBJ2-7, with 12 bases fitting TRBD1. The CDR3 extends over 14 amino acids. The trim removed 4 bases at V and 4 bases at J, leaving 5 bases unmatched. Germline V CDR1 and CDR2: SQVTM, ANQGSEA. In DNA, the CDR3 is TGCAGCGTTGGGAGGGACAGGGGGCATTACGAGCAGTACTTC. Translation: CSVGRDRGHYEQYF.

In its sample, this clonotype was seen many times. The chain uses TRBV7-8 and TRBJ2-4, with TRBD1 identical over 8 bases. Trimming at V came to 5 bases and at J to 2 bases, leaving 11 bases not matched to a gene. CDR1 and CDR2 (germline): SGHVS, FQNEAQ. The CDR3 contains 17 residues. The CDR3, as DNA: TGTGCCAGCAGCCCCGGGACAGGAGCGGATCCCAAAAACATTCAGTACTTC. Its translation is CASSPGTGADPKNIQYF.

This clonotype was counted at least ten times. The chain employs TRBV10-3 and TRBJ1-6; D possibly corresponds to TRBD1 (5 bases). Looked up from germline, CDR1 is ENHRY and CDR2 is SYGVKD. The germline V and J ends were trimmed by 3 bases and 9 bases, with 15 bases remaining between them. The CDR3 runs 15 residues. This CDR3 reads CAISEGDGGRSPLHF. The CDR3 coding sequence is TGTGCCATCAGTGAAGGGGATGGAGGACGTTCACCCCTCCACTTT.

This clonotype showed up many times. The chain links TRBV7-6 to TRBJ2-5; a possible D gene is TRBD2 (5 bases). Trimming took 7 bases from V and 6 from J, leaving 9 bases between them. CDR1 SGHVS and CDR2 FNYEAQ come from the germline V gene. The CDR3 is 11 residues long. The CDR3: CASMREKTQYF. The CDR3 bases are TGTGCCAGCATGAGGGAAAAGACCCAGTACTTC.

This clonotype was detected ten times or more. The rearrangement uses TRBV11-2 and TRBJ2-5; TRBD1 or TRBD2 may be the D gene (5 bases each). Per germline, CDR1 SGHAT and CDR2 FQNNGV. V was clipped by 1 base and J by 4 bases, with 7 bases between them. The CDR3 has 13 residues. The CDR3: CASSLAGTETQYF. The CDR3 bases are TGTGCCAGCAGCTTAGCAGGGACAGAGACCCAGTACTTC.